The sequence of this TCR beta chain was determined in a study of identical twins. Study-wide findings and caveats: A partial confounding effect on zero-insertion analyses could come from invariant MAIT and iNKT cells.

TCRdb reanalysed the 5' RACE reads using MiXCR and keeps one entry per CDR3 protein. This table has roughly 290,000 distinct CDR3 sequences, around 8.8% appearing once. Note on this clonotype: Its matching antigen is unknown.

The CDR3 loop spans 11 amino acids. V lost 4 bases to trimming and J lost 11 bases; unmatched junction nucleotides: 2. The germline CDR1 and CDR2 sequences are SGHTA and FQGTGA. The sample was also reused in another study, on yellow fever vaccine responses in identical twins.

The chain links TRBV7-3 to TRBJ2-4; 7 bases fit TRBD2. This TCR was recovered from a woman aged 18 to 35 in good health. The sequencing sample was made of memory (CD45RO+) T cells sorted from blood. CDR3 sequence reads: CASSWGGVQYF. DNA of the CDR3: TGTGCCAGCAGCTGGGGGGGGGTTCAGTACTTC.